The 6 T cell receptor beta chains presented below share a single source sample, sequenced in a study of T-cell memory formation after mild COVID-19. TCRdb processed the 5' RACE reads anew with MiXCR; each CDR3 protein has one entry. Seen here are around 160,000 distinct CDR3 sequences, about 9.9% observed once, and the top ten hold approximately 4%. The sequencing sample was made of PBMCs or a T cell subset sorted from them (not recorded which). The receptors shown here come from a man younger than 35 who had mild COVID-19 (a few samples of this study predate the infection). Cell type and time point are not known.

This clonotype was counted between two and nine times. The chain uses TRBV12-3 or TRBV12-4 and TRBJ1-1, with D tentatively TRBD1 (6 bases). This CDR3 has 15 residues. Trimming shortened V by 7 bases and J by 0 bases, and 15 bases separated the two germline ends. This chain's CDR3 is CASTPGGTMNTEAFF. CDR3 bases: TGTGCCAGCACCCCCGGGGGCACAATGAACACTGAAGCTTTCTTT.

This clonotype was observed a few times. This sequence joins TRBV5-6 and TRBJ2-1; unclear D gene. Trimming stripped 5 bases from V and 2 bases from J, with 8 bases between. The germline V gene has CDR1 SGHDT and CDR2 YYEEEE. The CDR3 is 13 residues long. The CDR3 sequence: CASRRTTYNEQFF. The CDR3 nucleotides read TGTGCCAGCAGGCGGACCACCTACAATGAGCAGTTCTTC.

This clonotype was counted only a few times. The J gene is TRBJ2-1, the V gene TRBV7-9, with TRBD1 matching over 7 bases. V trimming: 3 bases; J trimming: 4 bases; junction bases outside the gene matches: 3. This CDR3 has 14 amino acids. Germline-derived CDR1 and CDR2 are SEHNR and FQNEAQ (reference sequence). DNA for the CDR3: TGTGCCAGCAGCTTTCTCAGGGGGTACAATGAGCAGTTCTTC. It codes for CASSFLRGYNEQFF.

V gene TRBV6-6 combines with J gene TRBJ1-2; 8 nucleotides agree with TRBD1. The CDR3 runs 15 residues. V trimming: 0 bases; J trimming: 3 bases; junction bases outside the gene matches: 3. The germline V gene has CDR1 MNHNY and CDR2 SVGAGI (reference sequence). This CDR3 reads CASSYSKTGDYGYTF. The CDR3 DNA follows: TGTGCCAGCAGTTACTCCAAGACAGGGGACTATGGCTACACCTTC.

The CDR3 protein is CASSLGVSGNTGELFF. CDR3 nucleotide sequence: TGTGCCAGCAGCTTAGGGGTTAGCGGGAACACCGGGGAGCTGTTTTTT. The V call is TRBV7-6, the J call TRBJ2-2; perhaps TRBD2 as D (6 bases). Germline CDR1 reads SGHVS; CDR2 reads FNYEAQ. Deletions cut 1 base from V and 1 base from J, with 10 bases between. CDR3 length: 16 residues.

CDR3 protein: CASSRGGEETQYF. For the CDR3, the DNA is TGCGCCAGCAGCCGCGGGGGAGAGGAGACCCAGTACTTC. V and J are TRBV5-1 and TRBJ2-5; 7 nucleotides align to TRBD2. The CDR3 loop spans 13 amino acids. V dropped 4 bases and J dropped 5; count of bases not matched to a gene: 5. In germline, CDR1 is SGHRS, CDR2 YFSETQ.